What follows are 26 T cell receptor beta chains derived from one specimen sequenced in a study of shared clonotypes between healthy human individuals. Profiled with immunoSEQ multiplex PCR; TCRdb holds only in-frame clones, not every one. This table has roughly 1.5 million clones, approximately 98% appearing once. The sample comprised naive CD4+ T cells sorted from blood. Stated subset: CD45RA+ positively selected. The receptors come from a man aged 25-40 years in good health.

V and J are TRBV5-1 and TRBJ2-1; 7 bases line up with TRBD2. Looked up from germline, CDR1 is SGHRS and CDR2 is YFSETQ. J lost 2 bases, V lost 1 base, and 6 bases had no gene match. The CDR3 has 16 residues. As DNA, the CDR3 is TGCGCCAGCAGCTTGTCCCCTAGCGGAGCCTACAATGAGCAGTTCTTC. Translated: CASSLSPSGAYNEQFF.

The gene calls are TRBV18 and TRBJ2-1, with D possibly being TRBD2 (6 bases). Germline CDR1 and CDR2: KGHSH and LQKENI. This CDR3 is 14 amino acids long. V was clipped by 5 bases and J by 3 bases, with 11 bases between them. CDR3: CASSAGSFYNEQFF. DNA of the CDR3: TGTGCCAGCTCAGCGGGAAGCTTCTACAATGAGCAGTTCTTC.

The V and J genes are TRBV19 and TRBJ2-2, with D perhaps TRBD1 (5 bases). Trimming removed 3 bases from V and 3 bases from J, with 8 bases in between. CDR1 and CDR2 from the germline V gene are LNHDA and SQIVND (reference sequence). This CDR3 region has 14 residues. The CDR3 protein is CASSIQGYTGELFF. The CDR3 region has the DNA TGTGCCAGTAGTATCCAGGGATACACCGGGGAGCTGTTTTTT.

This chain links TRBV19 with TRBJ2-1; D is ambiguous. The CDR3 runs 11 residues. Trimming cost V 0 bases and J 10 bases, with 4 bases left between them. Germline CDR1 LNHDA, CDR2 SQIVND (reference sequence). CDR3 sequence: CASSIEGEQFF. CDR3 coding DNA: TGTGCCAGTAGTATAGAGGGGGAGCAGTTCTTC. Supplemented by reference TRBV19 and TRBJ2-1, the full variable domain reads DGGITQSPKYLFRKEGQNVTLSCEQNLNHDAMYWYRQDPGQGLRLIYYSQIVNDFQKGDIAEGYSVSREKKESFPLTVTSAQKNPTAFYLCASSIEGEQFFGPGTRLTVL.

This chain uses TRBV27 with TRBJ2-7, with TRBD2 matching 7 bases. After removal of 6 bases from V and 3 bases from J, the junction contained 8 bases not matched to a gene. The CDR3 is 14 residues long. CDR1 is MNHEY and CDR2 is SMNVEV in the germline V gene (reference sequence). The CDR3 sequence: CASSETSISYEQYF. The CDR3 DNA sequence: TGTGCCAGCAGCGAGACTAGCATAAGCTACGAGCAGTACTTC.

The chain employs TRBV5-5 and TRBJ1-4, with 7 bases fitting TRBD1. This CDR3 is 15 amino acids long. Germline-derived CDR1 and CDR2 are SGHKS and YYEKEE (reference sequence). V dropped 5 bases and J dropped 5; count of bases not matched to a gene: 9. CDR3 sequence: CASRYTAGQNEKLFF. CDR3 sequence (DNA): TGTGCCAGCAGGTACACGGCGGGACAGAATGAAAAACTGTTTTTT.

The V and J genes are TRBV5-5 and TRBJ2-5; D is perhaps TRBD2 (6 bases). V gave up 2 bases and J gave up 4 bases, with 12 bases separating them. CDR1 and CDR2 (germline): SGHKS, YYEKEE (reference sequence). CDR3 size: 14 residues. CDR3 loop: CASSFFLGGETQYF. The CDR3 bases are TGTGCCAGCAGCTTCTTTCTCGGGGGAGAGACCCAGTACTTC.

This chain connects TRBV19 to TRBJ2-3; 12 positions match TRBD2. This CDR3 is 14 amino acids long. V was clipped by 8 bases and J by 7 bases; unmatched bases: 7. The germline CDR1 and CDR2 sequences are LNHDA and SQIVND (reference sequence). In DNA form, the CDR3 reads TGTGCCAGTCGGCGGACTAGCGGGGCCCATACGCAGTATTTT. Amino acids: CASRRTSGAHTQYF.

Concerning this clone: Other DNA sequences from this sample encode an identical CDR3 as well. The CDR3 DNA follows: TGTGCCAGCAGCGTAGGGGACAGGGGGTCCTACGAGCAGTACTTC. Residues: CASSVGDRGSYEQYF. The J gene is TRBJ2-7, the V gene TRBV9, with TRBD1 matching over 11 bases. The germline gives CDR1 SGDLS, CDR2 YYNGEE. CDR3 length: 15 residues. With 0 bases clipped from V and 1 base from J, the junction kept 0 bases outside the gene matches.

Comment on this clone: Other DNA sequences from this sample encode an identical CDR3 as well. CDR3 sequence: CASSIDRGYEQYF. In nucleotides, the CDR3 is TGTGCCAGTAGTATTGACAGGGGCTACGAGCAGTACTTC. This chain joins TRBV19 and TRBJ2-7, with 8 positions matching TRBD1. The V and J ends lost 3 bases and 3 bases, in that order; junction bases with no gene match: 1. Germline V gene sequence: CDR1 LNHDA, CDR2 SQIVND (reference sequence). This CDR3 is 13 amino acids long.

The chain recombines TRBV12-5 with TRBJ1-1, with 7 bases that match TRBD1. This CDR3 has 13 amino acids. V lost 5 bases and J lost 5; bases outside the gene matches: 5. The germline CDR1 and CDR2 sequences are LGHNT and FRNRAP. DNA of the CDR3: TGTGCTAGTGGTCGGGACAGAGGAACTGAAGCTTTCTTT. Residues: CASGRDRGTEAFF.

The gene calls are TRBV14 and TRBJ2-7; TRBD2 aligns across 8 bases. The germline V gene encodes CDR1 SGHDN and CDR2 FVKESK. V gave up 2 bases and J gave up 3 bases; unmatched junction bases: 6. This CDR3 comprises 15 residues. The CDR3 loop is CASSQRAGANYEQYF. CDR3 DNA sequence: TGTGCCAGCAGCCAAAGAGCGGGAGCGAACTACGAGCAGTACTTC.

This clone has just one count. The rearrangement links TRBV14 to TRBJ2-1, with TRBD1 identical over 10 bases. Germline V lookup: CDR1 SGHDN, CDR2 FVKESK. With V trimmed by 3 bases and J by 6 bases, 5 bases remained unmatched. The CDR3 is made up of 15 amino acids. CDR3 bases: TGTGCCAGCAGCCACATGACAGGGGGCGGCAATGAGCAGTTCTTC. Translation gives CASSHMTGGGNEQFF.

V is TRBV14 and J is TRBJ2-3; D is unclear. The CDR3 loop spans 13 amino acids. Germline CDR1 is SGHDN and CDR2 is FVKESK. V lost 0 bases to trimming and J lost 3 bases, with 4 bases between them. CDR3 loop: CASSQEGTDTQYF. The CDR3, as DNA: TGTGCCAGCAGCCAAGAGGGAACAGATACGCAGTATTTT.

The genes are TRBV15 and TRBJ2-3; D call uncertain. The germline V and J ends were trimmed by 3 bases and 8 bases, with 21 bases remaining between them. Per germline, CDR1 LNHNV and CDR2 YYDKDF (reference sequence). The CDR3 is 16 residues long. The CDR3: CATSRGQTLVLGTQYF. DNA for the CDR3: TGTGCCACCAGCAGGGGCCAAACCCTAGTATTAGGTACGCAGTATTTT.

The J gene is TRBJ2-7, the V gene TRBV7-8; D might be TRBD2 (7 bases). Trimming left V 5 bases short and J 0 bases short, with 14 bases between. CDR1 and CDR2 (germline): SGHVS, FQNEAQ. The CDR3 length is 15 residues. In DNA, the CDR3 is TGTGCCAGCAGCCGGGTCGGGGGGCTCTCCTACGAGCAGTACTTC. Translating gives CASSRVGGLSYEQYF.

The chain has TRBV2 and TRBJ1-3; a weak D match, TRBD1 (6 bases). The CDR3 has 16 residues. Germline-derived CDR1 and CDR2 are SNHLY and FYNNEI. V was shortened by 5 bases and J by 3 bases, with 17 bases between the two germline ends. CDR3 DNA sequence: TGTGCCAGCAGTCCTTCGAAACAGGGCTTTGGAAACACCATATATTTT. Protein sequence: CASSPSKQGFGNTIYF. Together with reference TRBV2 and TRBJ1-3, the CDR3 gives the full variable domain: EPEVTQTPSHQVTQMGQEVILRCVPISNHLYFYWYRQILGQKVEFLVSFYNNEISEKSEIFDDQFSVERPDGSNFTLKIRSTKLEDSAMYFCASSPSKQGFGNTIYFGEGSWLTVV.

The chain combines TRBV5-1 with TRBJ1-3, with 8 bases matching TRBD1. The CDR3 extends over 16 amino acids. J was trimmed by 2 bases and V by 7 bases; bases with no gene match: 11. Germline loops: CDR1 SGHRS, CDR2 YFSETQ. CDR3 protein: CASGVDRGGTGNTIYF. CDR3 bases: TGCGCCAGCGGGGTAGACAGGGGCGGAACTGGAAACACCATATATTTT.

This clone was observed once. The J gene is TRBJ2-5, the V gene TRBV18; maybe TRBD1 (5 bases). Germline loops: CDR1 KGHSH, CDR2 LQKENI. V gave up 3 bases and J gave up 4 bases, with 12 bases separating them. The length of the CDR3 is 14 residues. The CDR3 here is CASSPGLNGETQYF. In DNA form, the CDR3 reads TGTGCCAGCTCACCGGGGCTTAACGGAGAGACCCAGTACTTC.

The chain combines TRBV28 with TRBJ2-7; D ambiguous. V lost 6 bases and J lost 0, with 6 bases in between. CDR3 length equals 12 residues. Per the germline V gene, CDR1 is MDHEN and CDR2 is SYDVKM. The CDR3 DNA is TGTGCCAGCAGGCCACCCTCCTACGAGCAGTACTTC. Encoded protein: CASRPPSYEQYF. Full variable domain (missing parts from reference TRBV28 and TRBJ2-7): DVKVTQSSRYLVKRTGEKVFLECVQDMDHENMFWYRQDPGLGLRLIYFSYDVKMKEKGDIPEGYSVSREKKERFSLILESASTNQTSMYLCASRPPSYEQYFGPGTRLTVT.

On this clone itself: The same CDR3 can be traced to other DNA sequences in this sample. The rearrangement links TRBV5-6 to TRBJ1-1; D remains ambiguous. V dropped 2 bases and J dropped 6 bases, with 5 bases sitting between them. There are 11 residues in the CDR3. The germline gives CDR1 SGHDT, CDR2 YYEEEE. As DNA, the CDR3 is TGTGCCAGCAGCTTAGGTTCTGAAGCTTTCTTT. Translation gives CASSLGSEAFF.

In the case of this clone: The same CDR3 arises from other DNA sequences in this sample as well. The rearrangement joins TRBV5-1 to TRBJ1-3; TRBD1 might be the D (6 bases). V was cut by 4 bases and J by 2 bases, with 10 bases left in between. In germline, CDR1 is SGHRS, CDR2 YFSETQ. CDR3 length equals 14 residues. The CDR3 loop reads CASSPGTTGNTIYF. DNA for the CDR3: TGCGCCAGCAGCCCCGGGACAACTGGAAACACCATATATTTT.

This chain joins TRBV28 and TRBJ2-7; D perhaps matches TRBD1 (5 bases). The CDR3 loop spans 13 amino acids. The germline V gene encodes CDR1 MDHEN and CDR2 SYDVKM. Trimming shortened V by 3 bases and J by 7 bases, and 13 bases separated the two germline ends. CDR3 amino acids: CASSFGQGREQYF. The CDR3 DNA sequence: TGTGCCAGCAGTTTTGGTCAGGGAAGGGAGCAGTACTTC.

This clone occurred once. Other DNA sequences of this sample code for an identical CDR3. The rearrangement links TRBV5-1 to TRBJ2-5, with D tentatively TRBD2 (5 bases). The germline CDR1 and CDR2 sequences are SGHRS and YFSETQ. The V and J ends lost 3 bases and 1 base respectively, with 7 bases between them. This CDR3 region has 13 residues. The chain's CDR3 is CASSSRGQETQYF. The CDR3 nucleotides are TGCGCCAGCAGCTCCCGGGGCCAAGAGACCCAGTACTTC.

The rearrangement joins TRBV4-3 to TRBJ2-7, with 10 bases that match TRBD2. The V segment lost 4 bases and the J segment 6 bases; nucleotides outside the gene matches: 9. Germline-derived CDR1 and CDR2 are LGHNA and YSLEER. This CDR3 is built from 15 residues. The CDR3 region has the DNA TGCGCCAGCAGCCTATATACTAGCGGGAAAGGCGAGCAGTACTTC. Amino acids: CASSLYTSGKGEQYF.

The rearrangement links TRBV6-5 to TRBJ2-2; D ambiguous. Trimming cost V 5 bases and J 6 bases, with 7 bases left between them. Germline V CDR1 and CDR2: MNHEY, SVGAGI. This CDR3 is built from 12 residues. The CDR3 protein is CASSPAPGELFF. As DNA, the CDR3 is TGTGCCAGCAGTCCCGCCCCCGGGGAGCTGTTTTTT.